This T cell receptor beta chain was identified during a study of blood T cell repertoires in COVID-19. About the study: T cells, B-cell-depleted T cells, or PBMCs provided the cDNA or gDNA that served as material.

The method was immunoSEQ multiplex PCR; TCRdb's version includes in-frame clones alone and lacks a portion of them. Counted here are approximately 240,000 clones, around 80% occurring once; the ten biggest clones make up over 0.95%. The ends lost 1 base at V and 3 bases at J; junction bases unmatched: 3. Germline CDR1 and CDR2: KGHSH and LQKENI. CDR3 length: 16 residues. This clonotype was obtained from a woman aged 25 to 39 with COVID-19, enrolled during active disease. The sequencing sample was made of peripheral blood. The rearrangement links TRBV18 to TRBJ2-3, with 11 bases lining up with TRBD2. CDR3 amino acids: CASSPLTSGNTDTQYF. In nucleotides, the CDR3 is TGTGCCAGCTCACCACTGACTAGCGGGAATACAGATACGCAGTATTTT.